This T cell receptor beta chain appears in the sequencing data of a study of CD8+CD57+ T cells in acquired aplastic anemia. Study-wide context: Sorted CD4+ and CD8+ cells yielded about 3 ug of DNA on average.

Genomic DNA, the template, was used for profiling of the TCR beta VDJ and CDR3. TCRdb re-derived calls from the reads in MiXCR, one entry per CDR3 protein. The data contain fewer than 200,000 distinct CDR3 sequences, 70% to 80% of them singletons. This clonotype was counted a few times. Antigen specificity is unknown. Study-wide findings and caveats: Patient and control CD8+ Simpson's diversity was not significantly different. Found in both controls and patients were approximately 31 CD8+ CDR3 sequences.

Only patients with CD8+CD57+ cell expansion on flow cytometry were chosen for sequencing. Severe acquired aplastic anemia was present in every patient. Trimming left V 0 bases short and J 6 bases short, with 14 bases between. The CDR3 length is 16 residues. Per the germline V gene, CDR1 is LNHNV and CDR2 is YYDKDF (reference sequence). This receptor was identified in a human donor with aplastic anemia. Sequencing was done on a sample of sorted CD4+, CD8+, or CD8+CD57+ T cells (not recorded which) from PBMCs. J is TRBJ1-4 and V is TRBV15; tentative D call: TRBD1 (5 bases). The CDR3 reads CATSRDRGTGDEKLFF. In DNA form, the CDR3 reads TGTGCCACCAGCAGAGACCGGGGGACGGGGGATGAAAAACTGTTTTTT. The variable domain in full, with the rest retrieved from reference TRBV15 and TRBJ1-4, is DAMVIQNPRYQVTQFGKPVTLSCSQTLNHNVMYWYQQKSSQAPKLLFHYYDKDFNNEADTPDNFQSRRPNTSFCFLDIRSPGLGDTAMYLCATSRDRGTGDEKLFFGSGTQLSVL.